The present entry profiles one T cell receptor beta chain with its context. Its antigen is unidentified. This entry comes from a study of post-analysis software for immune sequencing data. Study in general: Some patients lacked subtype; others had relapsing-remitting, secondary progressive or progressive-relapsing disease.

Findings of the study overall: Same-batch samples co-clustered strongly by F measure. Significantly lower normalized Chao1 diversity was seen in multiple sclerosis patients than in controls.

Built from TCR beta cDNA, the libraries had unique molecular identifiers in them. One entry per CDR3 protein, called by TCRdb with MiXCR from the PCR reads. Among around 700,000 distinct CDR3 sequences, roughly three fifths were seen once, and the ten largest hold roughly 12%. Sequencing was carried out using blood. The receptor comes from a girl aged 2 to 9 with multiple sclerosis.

The CDR3 region is CSASDREMGDGYTF. CDR3 coding DNA: TGCAGCGCGTCGGACAGGGAGATGGGTGATGGCTACACCTTC. The V and J genes are TRBV29-1 and TRBJ1-2; TRBD1 aligns across 8 bases. Germline-derived CDR1 and CDR2 are SQVTM and ANQGSEA. After removal of 7 bases from V and 6 bases from J, the junction contained 13 bases not matched to a gene. This CDR3 is built from 14 residues. The variable domain in full, completed from reference TRBV29-1 and TRBJ1-2, reads SAVISQKPSRDICQRGTSLTIQCQVDSQVTMMFWYRQQPGQSLTLIATANQGSEATYESGFVIDKFPISRPNLTFSTLTVSNMSPEDSSIYLCSASDREMGDGYTFGSGTRLTVV.